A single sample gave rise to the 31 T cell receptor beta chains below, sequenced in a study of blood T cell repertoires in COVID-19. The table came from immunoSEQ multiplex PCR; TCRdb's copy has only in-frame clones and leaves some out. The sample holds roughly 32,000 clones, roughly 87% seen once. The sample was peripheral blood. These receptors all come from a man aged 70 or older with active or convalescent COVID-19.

In DNA, the CDR3 is TGTGCCAGCAGCGTCGGGACAGGGAGTGAGACCCAGTACTTC. Its protein product is CASSVGTGSETQYF. V and J are TRBV9 and TRBJ2-5, with TRBD1 matching 9 bases. CDR1 and CDR2 from the germline V gene are SGDLS and YYNGEE. This CDR3 region has 14 residues. Trimming at V came to 2 bases and at J to 5 bases, leaving 4 bases not matched to a gene.

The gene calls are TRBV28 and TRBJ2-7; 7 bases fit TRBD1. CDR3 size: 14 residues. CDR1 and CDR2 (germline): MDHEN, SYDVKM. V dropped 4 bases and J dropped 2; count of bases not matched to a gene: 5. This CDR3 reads CASSSGQPTYEQYF. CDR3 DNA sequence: TGTGCCAGCAGTTCGGGACAGCCCACCTACGAGCAGTACTTC.

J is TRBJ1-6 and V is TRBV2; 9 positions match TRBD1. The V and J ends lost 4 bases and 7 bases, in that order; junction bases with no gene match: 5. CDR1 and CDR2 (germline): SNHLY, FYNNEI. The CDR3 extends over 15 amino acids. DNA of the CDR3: TGTGCCAGCAGTGCACAGGGGGCGGAGAATTCACCCCTCCACTTT. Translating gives CASSAQGAENSPLHF.

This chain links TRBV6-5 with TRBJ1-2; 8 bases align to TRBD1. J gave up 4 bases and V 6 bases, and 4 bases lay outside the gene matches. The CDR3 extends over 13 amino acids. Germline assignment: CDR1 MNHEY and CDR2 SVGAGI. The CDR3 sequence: CASSQTGAYGYTF. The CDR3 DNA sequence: TGTGCCAGCAGCCAGACAGGGGCCTATGGCTACACCTTC.

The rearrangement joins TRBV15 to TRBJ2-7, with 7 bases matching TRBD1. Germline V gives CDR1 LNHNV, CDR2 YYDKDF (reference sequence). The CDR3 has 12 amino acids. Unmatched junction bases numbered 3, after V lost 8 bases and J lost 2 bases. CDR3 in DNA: TGTGCCACCGGCCAGGGGGCCTACGAGCAGTACTTC. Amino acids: CATGQGAYEQYF.

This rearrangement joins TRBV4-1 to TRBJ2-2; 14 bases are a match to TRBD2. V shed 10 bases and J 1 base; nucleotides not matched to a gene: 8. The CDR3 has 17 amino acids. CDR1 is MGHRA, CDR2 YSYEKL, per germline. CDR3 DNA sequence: TGCGCCACCAATCCTGGACTAGCGGGAGGGAACACCGGGGAGCTGTTTTTT. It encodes CATNPGLAGGNTGELFF.

The CDR3 DNA sequence: TGTGCCAGCAGCGTACGTGGCGTTGGCGGATATGAGCAGTTCTTC. Amino acid sequence: CASSVRGVGGYEQFF. The V gene is TRBV9, the J gene TRBJ2-1; D is unclear. V lost 1 base, J lost 8 bases, and 16 bases lay in between. CDR1 is SGDLS and CDR2 is YYNGEE in the germline V gene. This CDR3 has 15 amino acids.

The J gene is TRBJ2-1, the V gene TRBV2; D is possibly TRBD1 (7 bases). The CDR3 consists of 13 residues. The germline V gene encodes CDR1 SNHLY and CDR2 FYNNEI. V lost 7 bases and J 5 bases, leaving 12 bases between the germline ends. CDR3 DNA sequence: TGTGCCAGCAAGGAGGGGGCGAACAATGAGCAGTTCTTC. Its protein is CASKEGANNEQFF.

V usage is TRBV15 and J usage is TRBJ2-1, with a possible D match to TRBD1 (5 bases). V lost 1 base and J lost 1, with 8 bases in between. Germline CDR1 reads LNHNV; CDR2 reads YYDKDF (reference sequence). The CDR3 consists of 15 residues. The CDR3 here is CATSRVGHSYNEQFF. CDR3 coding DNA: TGTGCCACCAGCAGAGTAGGACATTCCTACAATGAGCAGTTCTTC.

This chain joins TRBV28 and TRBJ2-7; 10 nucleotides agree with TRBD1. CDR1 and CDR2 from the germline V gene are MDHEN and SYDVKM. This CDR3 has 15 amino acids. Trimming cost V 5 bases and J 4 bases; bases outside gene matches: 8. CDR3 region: CASSPPGQGTYEQYF. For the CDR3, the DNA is TGTGCCAGCAGTCCTCCGGGACAGGGGACGTACGAGCAGTACTTC.

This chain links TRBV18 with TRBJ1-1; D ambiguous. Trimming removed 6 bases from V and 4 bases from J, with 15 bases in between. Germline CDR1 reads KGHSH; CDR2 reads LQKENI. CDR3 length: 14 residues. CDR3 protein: CASSHPRGPTEAFF. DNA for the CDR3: TGTGCCAGCTCCCACCCCCGGGGTCCCACTGAAGCTTTCTTT.

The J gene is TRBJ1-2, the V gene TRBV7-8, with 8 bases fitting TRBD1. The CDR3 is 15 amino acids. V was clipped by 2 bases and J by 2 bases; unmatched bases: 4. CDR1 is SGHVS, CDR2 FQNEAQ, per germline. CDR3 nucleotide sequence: TGTGCCAGCAGCTTACGGGGGACAGGCAACTATGGCTACACCTTC. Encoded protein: CASSLRGTGNYGYTF. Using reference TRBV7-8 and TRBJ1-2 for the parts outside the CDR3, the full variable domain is GAGVSQSPRYKVAKRGQDVALRCDPISGHVSLFWYQQALGQGPEFLTYFQNEAQLDKSGLPSDRFFAERPEGSVSTLKIQRTQQEDSAVYLCASSLRGTGNYGYTFGSGTRLTVV.

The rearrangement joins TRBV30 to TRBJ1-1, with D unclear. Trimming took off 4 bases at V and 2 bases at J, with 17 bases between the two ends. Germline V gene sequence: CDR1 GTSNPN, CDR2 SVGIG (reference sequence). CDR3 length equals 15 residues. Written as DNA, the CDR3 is TGTGCCTGGAATAGCGCGAGGAGTGGTAACACTGAAGCTTTCTTT. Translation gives CAWNSARSGNTEAFF.

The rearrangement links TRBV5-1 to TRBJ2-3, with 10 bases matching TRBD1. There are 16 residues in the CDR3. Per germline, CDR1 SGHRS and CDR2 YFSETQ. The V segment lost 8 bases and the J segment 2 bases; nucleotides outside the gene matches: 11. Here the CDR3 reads CASATLGTGVTDTQYF. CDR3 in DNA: TGCGCCAGTGCCACCCTCGGGACAGGGGTCACAGATACGCAGTATTTT.

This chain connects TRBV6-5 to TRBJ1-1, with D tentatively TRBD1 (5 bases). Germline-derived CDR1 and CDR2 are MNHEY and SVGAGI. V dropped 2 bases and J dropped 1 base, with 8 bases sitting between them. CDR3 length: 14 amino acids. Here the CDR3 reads CASSYRTPNTEAFF. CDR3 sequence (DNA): TGTGCCAGCAGTTACAGGACACCGAACACTGAAGCTTTCTTT.

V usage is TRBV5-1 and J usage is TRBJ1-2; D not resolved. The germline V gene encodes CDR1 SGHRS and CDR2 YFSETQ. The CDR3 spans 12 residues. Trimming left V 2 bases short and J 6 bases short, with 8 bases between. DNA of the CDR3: TGCGCCAGCAGCTTTACTCAGGATGGCTACACCTTC. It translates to CASSFTQDGYTF.

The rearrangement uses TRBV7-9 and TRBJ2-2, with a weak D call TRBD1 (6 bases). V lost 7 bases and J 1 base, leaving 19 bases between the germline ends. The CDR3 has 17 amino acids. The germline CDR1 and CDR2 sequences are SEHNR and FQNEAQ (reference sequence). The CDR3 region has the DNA TGTGCCAGCACCGAGGGGGATAAGGGGTGGAACACCGGGGAGCTGTTTTTT. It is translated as CASTEGDKGWNTGELFF.

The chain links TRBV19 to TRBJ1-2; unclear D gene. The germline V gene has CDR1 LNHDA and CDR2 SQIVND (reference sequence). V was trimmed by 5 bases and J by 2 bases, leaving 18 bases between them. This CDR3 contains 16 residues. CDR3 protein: CASSSRRGRANYGYTF. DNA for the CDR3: TGTGCCAGTAGTTCCCGAAGAGGGCGAGCGAACTATGGCTACACCTTC.

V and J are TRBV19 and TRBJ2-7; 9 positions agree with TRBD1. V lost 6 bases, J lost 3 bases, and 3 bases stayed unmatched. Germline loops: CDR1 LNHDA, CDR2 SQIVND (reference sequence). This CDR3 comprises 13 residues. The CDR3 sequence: CASRGQGYYEQYF. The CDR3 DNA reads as TGTGCCAGTAGGGGACAGGGTTACTACGAGCAGTACTTC.

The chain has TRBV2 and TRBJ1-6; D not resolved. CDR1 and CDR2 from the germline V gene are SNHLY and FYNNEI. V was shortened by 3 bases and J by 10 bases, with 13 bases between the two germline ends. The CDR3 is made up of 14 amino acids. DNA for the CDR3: TGTGCCAGCAGTGAGTACAGTACATTCTCACCCCTCCACTTT. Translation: CASSEYSTFSPLHF.

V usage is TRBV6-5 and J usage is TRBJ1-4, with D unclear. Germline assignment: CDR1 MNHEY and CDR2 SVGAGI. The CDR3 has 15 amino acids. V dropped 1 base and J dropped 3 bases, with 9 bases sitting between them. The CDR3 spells CASSYFGPSNEKLFF. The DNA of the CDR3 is TGTGCCAGCAGTTACTTTGGGCCGTCTAATGAAAAACTGTTTTTT.

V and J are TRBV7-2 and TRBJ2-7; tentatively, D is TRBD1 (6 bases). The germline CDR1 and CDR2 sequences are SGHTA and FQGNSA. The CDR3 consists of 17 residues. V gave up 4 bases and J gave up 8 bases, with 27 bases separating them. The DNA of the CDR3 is TGTGCCAGCAGCTCAGGGAGAAACAGGGTTGAGGTCGGGAAGCAGTACTTC. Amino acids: CASSSGRNRVEVGKQYF.

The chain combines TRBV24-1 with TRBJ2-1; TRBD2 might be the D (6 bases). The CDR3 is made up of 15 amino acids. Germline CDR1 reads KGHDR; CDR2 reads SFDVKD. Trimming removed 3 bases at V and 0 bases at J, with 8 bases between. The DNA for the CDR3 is TGTGCCACCAGTGATCGGGGGAGCTCCTACAATGAGCAGTTCTTC. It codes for CATSDRGSSYNEQFF.

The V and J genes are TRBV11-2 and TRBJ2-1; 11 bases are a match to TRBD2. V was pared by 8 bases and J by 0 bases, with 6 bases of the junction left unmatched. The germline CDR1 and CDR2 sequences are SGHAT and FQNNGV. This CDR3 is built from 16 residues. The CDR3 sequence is CASPPSGGTSYNEQFF. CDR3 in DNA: TGTGCCAGCCCTCCTAGCGGGGGGACCTCCTACAATGAGCAGTTCTTC.

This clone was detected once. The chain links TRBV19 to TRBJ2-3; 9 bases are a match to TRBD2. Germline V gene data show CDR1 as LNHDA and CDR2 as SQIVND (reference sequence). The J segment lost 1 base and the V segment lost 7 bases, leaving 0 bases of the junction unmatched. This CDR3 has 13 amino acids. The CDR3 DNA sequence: TGTGCCAGTAAGCGGGGGGGCACAGATACGCAGTATTTT. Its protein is CASKRGGTDTQYF.

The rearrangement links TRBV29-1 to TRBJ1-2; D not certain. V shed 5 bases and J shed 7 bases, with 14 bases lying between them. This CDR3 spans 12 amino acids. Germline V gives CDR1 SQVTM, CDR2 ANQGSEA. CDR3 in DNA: TGCAGCGTTCTCTCCTCGAGTACTGGCTACACCTTC. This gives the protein CSVLSSSTGYTF.

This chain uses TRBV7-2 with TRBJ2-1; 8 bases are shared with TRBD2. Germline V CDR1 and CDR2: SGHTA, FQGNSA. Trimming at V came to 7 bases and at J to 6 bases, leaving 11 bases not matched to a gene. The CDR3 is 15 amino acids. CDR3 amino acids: CASTPGGALVNEQFF. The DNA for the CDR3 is TGTGCCAGCACCCCCGGGGGGGCATTGGTCAATGAGCAGTTCTTC.

CDR3 loop: CSSLTMSYNEQFF. Written as DNA, the CDR3 is TGCAGCTCGCTGACTATGTCCTACAATGAGCAGTTCTTC. The J gene is TRBJ2-1, the V gene TRBV29-1; tentative D call: TRBD2 (5 bases). The CDR3 is 13 amino acids. Germline V gene sequence: CDR1 SQVTM, CDR2 ANQGSEA. Trimming left V 8 bases short and J 1 base short, with 12 bases between.

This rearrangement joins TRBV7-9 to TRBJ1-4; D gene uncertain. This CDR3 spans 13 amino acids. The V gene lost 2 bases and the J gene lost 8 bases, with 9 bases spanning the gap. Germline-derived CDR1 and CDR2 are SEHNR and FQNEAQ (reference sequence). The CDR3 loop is CASSLSGEEKLFF. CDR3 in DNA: TGTGCCAGCAGCTTATCGGGTGAAGAAAAACTGTTTTTT.

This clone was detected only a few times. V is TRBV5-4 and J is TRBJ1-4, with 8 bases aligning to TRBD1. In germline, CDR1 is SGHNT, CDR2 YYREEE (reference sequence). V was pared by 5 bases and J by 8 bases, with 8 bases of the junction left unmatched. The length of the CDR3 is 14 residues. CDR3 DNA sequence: TGTGCCAGCAGGAAGGACAGGGATGGGGAAAAACTGTTTTTT. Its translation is CASRKDRDGEKLFF.

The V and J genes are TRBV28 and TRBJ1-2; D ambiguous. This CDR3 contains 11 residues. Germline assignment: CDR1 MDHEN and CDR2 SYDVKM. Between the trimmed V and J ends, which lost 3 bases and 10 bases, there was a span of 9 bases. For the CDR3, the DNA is TGTGCCAGCAGTTTCCCCTCAGACTACACCTTC. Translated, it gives CASSFPSDYTF.